This T cell receptor (beta chain) came from a study of tumor and adjacent non-tumor tissue in lung cancer (dated by TCRdb to 2016 to 2019). About the full investigation: Patients with adenocarcinoma (roughly 12), squamous cell carcinoma (2) and small cell lung cancer (1) were included in the cohort. For each patient, one tumor sample and one normal lung sample were taken, giving under 35 paired specimens that underwent TCRbeta CDR3 sequencing. The roughly 15 patients were aged about 31 to 85 years, included 10 men and 5 women, and had TNM stage I to III disease. Bulk TCRbeta repertoires were compared between lung tumor tissue and matched distant non-tumor lung tissue obtained from 15 lung cancer patients. Sequencing produced more than 100,000,000 productive TCRbeta reads in total, an average of about 4 million reads per sample. Study-level results and caveats: The sequencing platform is not named in the methods, and unique molecular identifiers are not mentioned. TCR diversity was significantly higher in younger patients, and greater tumor TCR diversity was associated with shorter overall survival and shorter disease-free survival. A significantly larger cumulative share of the repertoire was made up by the top 100 clones in normal lung than in tumor tissue. Tumor tissue showed significantly greater TCR diversity (inverse Simpson) than normal lung tissue (around 450 vs 150, P = 0.0075, Mann-Whitney U test). Peripheral blood was not sequenced, so blood TCRbeta repertoires were not examined in the lung cancer patients of the study. Only around 16 patients were in the cohort, and the authors stated that larger samples and more detailed clinical data are needed.

Preparation of the library involved multiplex PCR. Sequencing was carried out with an Illumina HiSeq 2500. TCRbeta libraries were constructed through three rounds of nested PCR with primers (Table S4) according to protocols adapted from ARM-PCR. Before sequencing, PCR products of 200-500 bp were cut from the gel and purified using the QIAquick gel extraction kit. As for how the authors treated the data: Reads were cleaned using Trimmomatic, were merged into complete CDR3 sequences using FLASH, and were assigned to V(D)J germline segments using MiTCR. Clonal diversity was calculated as the inverse Simpson's index using VDJtools. A read counted as productive if the sequence was in-frame and lacked a premature stop codon. The public reads were run again by TCRdb, first through fastp at Q25 and then through MiXCR, and only productive beta chains were kept. Each CDR3 protein appears once, grouped with its most common genes and DNA. These V and J calls rely on TCRdb rather than the paper's analysis. The sample table records about 48,000 distinct CDR3 sequences; 64% of these occur just once. The ten largest make up around 28% of the sample.

Bulk unsorted tissue served as the source for RNA extraction, and RNA quality was assessed using a NanoDrop ND-1000 and an Agilent 2100. For the normal lung samples, distant non-tumor tissue was collected more than 3 cm away from the tumor edge. Donors were newly diagnosed lung cancer patients admitted for thoracic surgery in China between August and November 2014, without prior chemotherapy. Anyone who had undergone radiotherapy or chemotherapy before, or who had another cancer at the same time, was left out of the study. Surgical tissue pieces of 1-2 cm3 were preserved in RNAlater solution and stored at -80 °C until use. V and J lose 9 bases and 4 bases, and a span of 19 bases separates them. From a lookup of the germline V gene, CDR1 and CDR2 are SGHVS and FQNEAQ. The CDR3, from cysteine to phenylalanine, totals 15 residues. This entry keeps only the CDR3 DNA: 45 bases, framed from base 1. Many counts were recorded for this clonotype. What antigen it recognizes has not been identified. Base qualities were left out, and no much larger clone turns up one base away.

The chain is encoded by TRBV7-8 joined to TRBJ2-1, and TRBD2 may be the D gene, going by 6 matching bases. This TCR was sampled from a woman in her seventies with non-small cell lung cancer. The sequenced material came from distant non-tumor lung tissue. The CDR3 in this case is CASTPSEAGYNEQFF. Read as DNA, the sequence is TGTGCCAGTACCCCTAGCGAAGCAGGTTACAATGAGCAGTTCTTC.